Presented here are 15 T cell receptor beta chains from one specimen sequenced in a study of blood T cell repertoires in COVID-19. Profiled with immunoSEQ multiplex PCR; TCRdb holds only in-frame clones, not every one. Counted here are hundreds of thousands of clones, roughly 86% occurring once; the ten biggest clones make up roughly 6.2%. Material: peripheral blood. The receptors were sampled from a woman older than 75 with COVID-19, enrolled during active disease.

The CDR3 DNA reads TGTGCCTGGAGTGTACAGGTGCGGACTGAAGCTTTCTTT. This encodes CAWSVQVRTEAFF. The chain employs TRBV30 and TRBJ1-1, with D perhaps matching TRBD1 (5 bases). CDR3 length: 13 amino acids. Germline CDR1 is GTSNPN and CDR2 is SVGIG (reference sequence). The V gene lost 0 bases and the J gene lost 5 bases, with 10 bases spanning the gap. The full variable domain, in which reference TRBV30 and TRBJ1-1 provide the parts outside the CDR3, is SQTIHQWPATLVQPVGSPLSLECTVEGTSNPNLYWYRQAAGRGLQLLFYSVGIGQISSEVPQNLSASRPQDRQFILSSKKLLLSDSGFYLCAWSVQVRTEAFFGQGTRLTVV.

The chain uses TRBV4-3 and TRBJ1-2; no clear D. The germline gives CDR1 LGHNA, CDR2 YSLEER. Trimming removed 0 bases from V and 4 bases from J, with 12 bases in between. The CDR3 extends over 15 amino acids. The CDR3 DNA reads as TGCGCCAGCAGCCAAGATGTCCTTTTTTCCTATGGCTACACCTTC. Translated: CASSQDVLFSYGYTF.

The gene calls are TRBV11-3 and TRBJ2-3; 13 bases agree with TRBD2. CDR1 is SGHNT, CDR2 YENEEA, per germline. The V segment lost 4 bases and the J segment 2 bases; nucleotides outside the gene matches: 3. The CDR3 loop spans 16 amino acids. CDR3 nucleotide sequence: TGTGCCAGCAGCTCGGGACTAGCGGGGAACACAGATACGCAGTATTTT. Translation gives CASSSGLAGNTDTQYF.

The gene calls are TRBV5-4 and TRBJ1-5; TRBD1 agrees at 8 bases. This CDR3 comprises 14 residues. Looked up from germline, CDR1 is SGHNT and CDR2 is YYREEE (reference sequence). Losses at the gene ends were 4 bases for V and 2 bases for J; bases not matched to a gene: 2. In nucleotides, the CDR3 is TGTGCCAGCAGCAAGGACAGGGGCAATCAGCCCCAGCATTTT. Amino acid sequence: CASSKDRGNQPQHF.

The rearrangement uses TRBV2 and TRBJ1-1; D uncertain. Trimming shortened V by 6 bases and J by 1 base, and 12 bases separated the two germline ends. Germline V gene data show CDR1 as SNHLY and CDR2 as FYNNEI. CDR3 length equals 14 residues. The CDR3 sequence: CASRRDPRNTEAFF. The CDR3 DNA is TGTGCCAGCAGGAGAGATCCTCGGAACACTGAAGCTTTCTTT.

J is TRBJ2-1 and V is TRBV5-1; D gene ambiguous. The CDR3 covers 15 residues. Germline V CDR1 and CDR2: SGHRS, YFSETQ. Trimming took 0 bases from V and 9 from J, leaving 16 bases between them. DNA of the CDR3: TGCGCCAGCAGCTTGGATCCTTCATCGGGTGGTGAGCAGTTCTTC. Translated: CASSLDPSSGGEQFF.

The chain is built from TRBV6-1 and TRBJ2-7; 13 bases fit TRBD2. The CDR3 consists of 17 residues. The junction had 5 bases not matched to a gene; V was cut back by 3 bases and J by 0 bases. Looked up from germline, CDR1 is MNHNS and CDR2 is SASEGT. CDR3 residues: CASSEGLAGYSSYEQYF. In DNA form, the CDR3 reads TGTGCCAGCAGTGAGGGACTAGCGGGGTATAGCTCCTACGAGCAGTACTTC.

This clone was seen once. The chain carries TRBV7-9 and TRBJ2-7; D might be TRBD1 (5 bases). The CDR3 sequence is 13 residues long. The ends were cut back, 3 bases at V and 4 bases at J, with 10 bases in the middle. Germline CDR1 is SEHNR and CDR2 is FQNEAQ (reference sequence). DNA for the CDR3: TGTGCCAGCAGCTTCGAGACAGATTACGAGCAGTACGTC. Translating it yields CASSFETDYEQYV.

The rearrangement links TRBV19 to TRBJ1-1, with D unclear. Trimming shortened V by 1 base and J by 5 bases, and 11 bases separated the two germline ends. This CDR3 has 14 amino acids. Germline V lookup: CDR1 LNHDA, CDR2 SQIVND (reference sequence). The CDR3 DNA reads TGTGCCAGTAGTATAGGTTTCTTGGAGACTGAAGCTTTCTTT. This gives the protein CASSIGFLETEAFF.

The chain uses TRBV2 and TRBJ1-4, with D perhaps TRBD1 (5 bases). This CDR3 contains 14 residues. The ends were cut back, 6 bases at V and 0 bases at J, with 8 bases in the middle. Germline loops: CDR1 SNHLY, CDR2 FYNNEI. CDR3 region: CASRRDSTNEKLFF. DNA for the CDR3: TGTGCCAGCAGGCGGGACTCAACTAATGAAAAACTGTTTTTT.

The chain links TRBV2 to TRBJ2-5; 8 nucleotides line up with TRBD2. Unmatched junction bases numbered 10, after V lost 2 bases and J lost 5 bases. Germline V lookup: CDR1 SNHLY, CDR2 FYNNEI. The CDR3 spans 16 residues. The CDR3 loop is CASSESGLAGGETQYF. CDR3 DNA: TGTGCCAGCAGTGAAAGTGGGCTAGCGGGCGGGGAGACCCAGTACTTC.

This chain links TRBV5-6 with TRBJ1-6; D not certain. CDR1 is SGHDT, CDR2 YYEEEE, per germline. The length of the CDR3 is 17 residues. Trimming stripped 1 base from V and 0 bases from J, with 11 bases between. The CDR3 DNA follows: TGTGCCAGCAGCTTGTTCGGGGTCAGCTCCTATAATTCACCCCTCCACTTT. It is translated as CASSLFGVSSYNSPLHF.

The CDR3 nucleotides are TGTGCCAGCAGCTTTGTCCCCGCGGGCACAGATACGCAGTATTTT. Protein: CASSFVPAGTDTQYF. The chain is built from TRBV11-2 and TRBJ2-3; unclear D gene. The CDR3 covers 15 residues. Germline V lookup: CDR1 SGHAT, CDR2 FQNNGV. The V end lost 3 bases, the J end lost 1 base, and 11 bases lay between the germline ends. The variable domain in full, with the rest retrieved from reference TRBV11-2 and TRBJ2-3, is EAGVAQSPRYKIIEKRQSVAFWCNPISGHATLYWYQQILGQGPKLLIQFQNNGVVDDSQLPKDRFSAERLKGVDSTLKIQPAKLEDSAVYLCASSFVPAGTDTQYFGPGTRLTVL.

The chain joins TRBV5-4 to TRBJ1-1; a possible D gene is TRBD1 (6 bases). The CDR3 spans 14 residues. CDR1 is SGHNT, CDR2 YYREEE, per germline (reference sequence). V shed 2 bases and J shed 0 bases, with 8 bases lying between them. This chain's CDR3 is CASSFAGVNTEAFF. CDR3 coding DNA: TGTGCCAGCAGCTTCGCAGGGGTGAACACTGAAGCTTTCTTT.

V is TRBV10-2 and J is TRBJ2-2; 10 bases map to TRBD1. V was pared by 6 bases and J by 4 bases, with 8 bases of the junction left unmatched. CDR1 WSHSY and CDR2 SAAADI come from the germline V gene. This CDR3 contains 16 residues. CDR3 sequence: CASSHGTGAPTGELFF. CDR3 DNA: TGCGCCAGCAGCCACGGGACAGGGGCACCCACCGGGGAGCTGTTTTTT.